The next 8 T cell receptor beta chains were all read from a single sample in a study of cytomegalovirus exposure and HLA in healthy donors. The PCR had 60 Vbeta and 13 Jbeta primers. This table comes from immunoSEQ multiplex PCR, and its TCRdb copy is limited to in-frame clones, with some not included. Among about 160,000 clones listed, 65% to 80% were seen once. The sample taken for sequencing was PBMCs. These receptors were obtained from a woman aged 40-49 years in good health and CMV-seropositive.

This chain links TRBV6-1 with TRBJ2-7, with 9 bases fitting TRBD1. Germline values: CDR1 MNHNS, CDR2 SASEGT. This CDR3 is 14 amino acids long. Trimming at V came to 5 bases and at J to 2 bases, leaving 4 bases not matched to a gene. CDR3 in amino acids: CASSRQGGAYEQYF. The CDR3 DNA sequence: TGTGCCAGCAGTAGACAGGGGGGGGCCTACGAGCAGTACTTC.

With regard to this clone: Distinct nucleotide sequences in the sample also encode this CDR3. J is TRBJ1-1 and V is TRBV6-4; unclear D gene. The germline V gene encodes CDR1 MRHNA and CDR2 SNTAGT. There are 13 residues in the CDR3. Between the trimmed V and J ends, which lost 8 bases and 0 bases, there was a span of 10 bases. The CDR3 coding sequence is TGTGCCAGCTCGAGAGAAATGAACACTGAAGCTTTCTTT. It codes for CASSREMNTEAFF.

This clone showed up just a few times. This chain links TRBV5-1 with TRBJ2-1, with a possible D match to TRBD1 (6 bases). The CDR3 loop spans 13 amino acids. Trimming left V 4 bases short and J 6 bases short, with 11 bases between. Germline V lookup: CDR1 SGHRS, CDR2 YFSETQ. The chain's CDR3 is CASSRPGANEQFF. The CDR3 nucleotides are TGCGCCAGCAGCCGGCCAGGGGCCAATGAGCAGTTCTTC.

V and J are TRBV7-2 and TRBJ2-1, with D perhaps matching TRBD2 (5 bases). The CDR3 totals 13 residues. Germline V CDR1 and CDR2: SGHTA, FQGNSA. V lost 3 bases to trimming and J lost 5 bases, with 8 bases between them. CDR3 residues: CASSFGINNEQFF. The CDR3 region has the DNA TGTGCCAGCAGCTTCGGGATAAACAATGAGCAGTTCTTC.

For this clone: This same CDR3 is encoded by further DNA sequences in the sample. Written as DNA, the CDR3 is TGCGCCAGCAGCTTGGGCGGGAACACTGAAGCTTTCTTT. Translated: CASSLGGNTEAFF. The V call is TRBV5-1, the J call TRBJ1-1; D call uncertain. The CDR3 runs 13 residues. Germline values: CDR1 SGHRS, CDR2 YFSETQ. Trimming pared 0 bases from V and 1 base from J, leaving 4 bases between.

The sample holds a few counts of this clone. The V gene is TRBV4-2, the J gene TRBJ2-1, with 13 bases identical to TRBD2. The CDR3 is 15 residues long. V dropped 4 bases and J dropped 9; count of bases not matched to a gene: 6. From germline, CDR1 is LGHNA and CDR2 YNFKEQ. The chain's CDR3 is CASSPTSGGGLEQFF. For the CDR3, the DNA is TGTGCCAGCAGCCCAACTAGCGGGGGGGGACTTGAGCAGTTCTTC.

This clone has a handful of counts. The V and J genes are TRBV6-5 and TRBJ1-3; D is undetermined. The CDR3 sequence is 15 residues long. The V gene's germline CDR1 is MNHEY and CDR2 SVGAGI. Trimming stripped 6 bases from V and 0 bases from J, with 12 bases between. The CDR3 loop reads CASRQDFSSGNTIYF. The CDR3 DNA is TGTGCCAGCAGGCAGGACTTCTCCTCTGGAAACACCATATATTTT.

The genes are TRBV19 and TRBJ1-5, with 7 bases fitting TRBD1. V was clipped by 2 bases and J by 4 bases; unmatched bases: 5. Germline values: CDR1 LNHDA, CDR2 SQIVND (reference sequence). This CDR3 comprises 15 residues. The CDR3 sequence: CASSIRTGGNQPQHF. The CDR3 region has the DNA TGTGCCAGTAGTATAAGGACAGGCGGGAATCAGCCCCAGCATTTT.